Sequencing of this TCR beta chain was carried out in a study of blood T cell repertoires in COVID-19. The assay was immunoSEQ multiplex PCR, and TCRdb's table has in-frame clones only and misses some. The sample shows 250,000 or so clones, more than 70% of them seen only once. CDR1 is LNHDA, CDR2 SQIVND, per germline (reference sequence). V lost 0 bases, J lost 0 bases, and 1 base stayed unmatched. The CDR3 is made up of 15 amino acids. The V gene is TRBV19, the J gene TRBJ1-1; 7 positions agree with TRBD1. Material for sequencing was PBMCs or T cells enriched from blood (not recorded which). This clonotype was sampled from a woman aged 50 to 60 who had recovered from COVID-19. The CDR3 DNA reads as TGTGCCAGTAGTATAGAAGGGGGCGTGAACACTGAAGCTTTCTTT. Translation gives CASSIEGGVNTEAFF.